Presented here are 29 T cell receptor beta chains from one specimen sequenced in a study of shared clonotypes between healthy human individuals. Measured with immunoSEQ multiplex PCR; TCRdb has only the in-frame clones, and not every one. Here the sample spans almost 750,000 clones, 55% to 75% being singletons. Sequencing was performed on memory CD4+ T cells sorted from blood. Subset: CD45RA-negative fraction. The receptors originated from a woman aged 30 to 39 in good health.

On this clone itself: One base separates it from a far larger clone, so it is likely a read error. The chain uses TRBV7-8 and TRBJ2-7; D not certain. The germline CDR1 and CDR2 sequences are SGHVS and FQNEAQ. The V and J ends lost 1 base and 2 bases respectively, with 6 bases between them. The CDR3 sequence is 13 residues long. For the CDR3, the DNA is TGTGCCAGCAGCTTAGGGGTAGCCTACGAGCAGTACTTC. Residues: CASSLGVAYEQYF.

The chain joins TRBV18 to TRBJ2-7, with 13 bases aligning to TRBD2. The CDR3 contains 14 residues. Germline assignment: CDR1 KGHSH and CDR2 LQKENI. V was clipped by 3 bases and J by 6 bases; unmatched bases: 2. The CDR3 region has the DNA TGTGCCAGCTCACCTACTAGCGGGAGGGGCGAGCAGTACTTC. It yields the protein CASSPTSGRGEQYF.

The sample holds many counts of this clone. V gene TRBV28 combines with J gene TRBJ1-5, with D tentatively TRBD1 (6 bases). The CDR3 totals 15 residues. Between the trimmed V and J ends, which lost 6 bases and 6 bases, there was a span of 18 bases. The germline gives CDR1 MDHEN, CDR2 SYDVKM. The CDR3 DNA follows: TGTGCCAGCAGGCCAACAGGGAGGCAGGGTCAGCCCCAGCATTTT. Amino acids: CASRPTGRQGQPQHF.

This clone has just a few counts. V usage is TRBV6-5 and J usage is TRBJ2-1, with 8 nucleotides matching TRBD1. Germline CDR1 reads MNHEY; CDR2 reads SVGAGI. After removal of 5 bases from V and 14 bases from J, the junction contained 5 bases not matched to a gene. This CDR3 is 11 amino acids long. CDR3 region: CASSRQGREFF. The CDR3 DNA reads TGTGCCAGCAGTCGACAGGGGCGCGAGTTCTTC.

The V call is TRBV4-2, the J call TRBJ2-7, with TRBD2 matching 13 bases. Germline CDR1 reads LGHNA; CDR2 reads YNFKEQ. The CDR3 loop spans 16 amino acids. V lost 5 bases, J lost 6 bases, and 10 bases stayed unmatched. CDR3 in amino acids: CASSFRTSGRIAEQYF. The CDR3 nucleotides read TGTGCCAGCAGCTTCAGGACTAGCGGGAGAATTGCCGAGCAGTACTTC.

CDR3 region: CASSTGTRVYNEQFF. CDR3 sequence (DNA): TGTGCCAGTAGTACCGGGACGAGAGTCTACAATGAGCAGTTCTTC. The chain carries TRBV19 and TRBJ2-1; D possibly matches TRBD1 or TRBD2 (5 bases each). The CDR3 is made up of 15 amino acids. Trimming removed 4 bases at V and 3 bases at J, with 13 bases between. Germline CDR1 LNHDA, CDR2 SQIVND (reference sequence).

The rearrangement links TRBV5-4 to TRBJ1-5; D is ambiguous. The CDR3 contains 14 residues. The V gene lost 4 bases and the J gene lost 2 bases, with 10 bases spanning the gap. Germline V gene lookup returns CDR1 SGHNT and CDR2 YYREEE (reference sequence). For the CDR3, the DNA is TGTGCCAGCAGCCCGGGCGGGGGCAATCAGCCCCAGCATTTT. Encoded protein: CASSPGGGNQPQHF.

This chain links TRBV4-1 with TRBJ2-3; 9 bases map to TRBD2. The germline CDR1 and CDR2 sequences are MGHRA and YSYEKL. The CDR3 totals 16 residues. V was pared by 1 base and J by 7 bases, with 9 bases of the junction left unmatched. The CDR3 bases are TGCGCCAGCAGCCAAGCCAATAGCGGGAGAGGGCATACGCAGTATTTT. It translates to CASSQANSGRGHTQYF.

The count of this clone is one. The chain links TRBV7-9 to TRBJ2-1; D perhaps matches TRBD1 (6 bases). With 5 bases removed from V and 7 bases from J, the gap between germline ends came to 12 bases. CDR1 and CDR2 (germline): SEHNR, FQNEAQ (reference sequence). This CDR3 spans 13 amino acids. The CDR3 protein is CASSGTQGNEQFF. For the CDR3, the DNA is TGTGCCAGCAGCGGTACACAGGGAAATGAGCAGTTCTTC.

The table lists this clone with a count of one. This sequence joins TRBV6-1 and TRBJ2-5; D gene ambiguous. CDR1 and CDR2 (germline): MNHNS, SASEGT. The CDR3 sequence is 13 residues long. Trimming removed 2 bases from V and 0 bases from J, with 4 bases in between. The CDR3 spells CASSEHNQETQYF. The CDR3 DNA reads TGTGCCAGCAGTGAACACAACCAAGAGACCCAGTACTTC.

The chain employs TRBV18 and TRBJ2-3; tentatively, D is TRBD1 (6 bases). Germline V gene data show CDR1 as KGHSH and CDR2 as LQKENI. This CDR3 spans 15 amino acids. Trimming cost V 3 bases and J 0 bases, with 10 bases left between them. The CDR3 is CASSPGTISTDTQYF. Here the CDR3 DNA reads TGTGCCAGCTCACCGGGGACAATCAGCACAGATACGCAGTATTTT.

This chain connects TRBV5-1 to TRBJ2-7, with TRBD1 matching over 8 bases. The CDR3 is 14 residues long. J was trimmed by 6 bases and V by 2 bases; bases with no gene match: 7. Germline lookup yields CDR1 SGHRS and CDR2 YFSETQ. The CDR3 sequence: CASSFSTGGSEQYF. The CDR3 bases are TGCGCCAGCAGCTTTTCAACAGGGGGGTCCGAGCAGTACTTC.

This chain links TRBV18 with TRBJ1-3; TRBD1 matches at 9 bases. This CDR3 region has 15 residues. Trimming took 3 bases from V and 6 from J; bases not matched to a gene: 6. Germline CDR1 and CDR2: KGHSH and LQKENI. CDR3 amino acids: CASSPPGTGTNTIYF. As DNA, the CDR3 is TGTGCCAGCTCACCCCCCGGGACAGGGACAAACACCATATATTTT.

This chain joins TRBV9 and TRBJ1-5; D is perhaps TRBD1 (5 bases). V shed 1 base and J shed 0 bases, with 14 bases lying between them. This CDR3 has 17 amino acids. CDR1 and CDR2 (germline): SGDLS, YYNGEE. CDR3 nucleotides: TGTGCCAGCAGCGTATTCCCCCGACAGACTAGCAATCAGCCCCAGCATTTT. Translating it yields CASSVFPRQTSNQPQHF.

The chain links TRBV11-2 to TRBJ2-5; D might be TRBD1 (6 bases). V shed 5 bases and J shed 4 bases, with 17 bases lying between them. The CDR3 totals 15 residues. From germline, CDR1 is SGHAT and CDR2 FQNNGV. CDR3 in DNA: TGTGCCAGCAGCCAGGGACACCTAGGCGGAGAGACCCAGTACTTC. Encoded protein: CASSQGHLGGETQYF.

This clone has only a few counts. This rearrangement joins TRBV4-1 to TRBJ2-3, with 8 bases matching TRBD2. Germline V gene lookup returns CDR1 MGHRA and CDR2 YSYEKL. V trimming: 6 bases; J trimming: 4 bases; junction bases outside the gene matches: 6. This CDR3 comprises 14 residues. The DNA of the CDR3 is TGCGCCAGCAGATCAGCGGGAGTCGCAGATACGCAGTATTTT. Translation gives CASRSAGVADTQYF.

The chain uses TRBV6-6 and TRBJ2-7; no clear D gene. Germline V gene data show CDR1 as MNHNY and CDR2 as SVGAGI (reference sequence). V dropped 6 bases and J dropped 3 bases, with 15 bases sitting between them. The CDR3 length is 14 residues. CDR3 DNA: TGTGCCAGCAGCAACAAGCTGGTCAGCTACGAGCAGTACTTC. Amino acids: CASSNKLVSYEQYF.

The chain has TRBV9 and TRBJ1-6; the D is unclear. Germline V gene sequence: CDR1 SGDLS, CDR2 YYNGEE. V shed 8 bases and J shed 3 bases, with 6 bases lying between them. The CDR3 consists of 12 residues. In DNA form, the CDR3 reads TGTGCCAGTGCCAGCTATAATTCACCCCTCCACTTT. Its translation is CASASYNSPLHF. Supplemented by reference TRBV9 and TRBJ1-6, the full variable domain reads DSGVTQTPKHLITATGQRVTLRCSPRSGDLSVYWYQQSLDQGLQFLIQYYNGEERAKGNILERFSAQQFPDLHSELNLSSLELGDSALYFCASASYNSPLHFGNGTRLTVT.

This clone appeared a few times. This chain uses TRBV5-8 with TRBJ2-3; D is perhaps TRBD2 (6 bases). Germline CDR1 reads SGHTS; CDR2 reads YDEGEE. Trimming took off 3 bases at V and 2 bases at J, with 10 bases between the two ends. The CDR3 runs to 14 residues. Here the CDR3 DNA reads TGTGCCAGCAGCTCGGGAGTCCACACAGATACGCAGTATTTT. Its translation: CASSSGVHTDTQYF.

The chain links TRBV15 to TRBJ2-7; unclear D gene. The CDR3 covers 16 residues. Germline lookup yields CDR1 LNHNV and CDR2 YYDKDF (reference sequence). V was shortened by 4 bases and J by 5 bases, with 21 bases between the two germline ends. The CDR3 DNA reads as TGTGCCACCAGCAAACCTGGACGGAAGTCCTTGGACGAGCAGTACTTC. Amino acid sequence: CATSKPGRKSLDEQYF.

This sequence joins TRBV6-4 and TRBJ1-2, with 10 bases fitting TRBD1. The V gene's germline CDR1 is MRHNA and CDR2 SNTAGT. The CDR3 runs to 13 residues. The trim removed 5 bases at V and 4 bases at J, leaving 1 base unmatched. The CDR3 DNA reads TGTGCCAGCAGTCGGACAGGGGGCTATGGCTACACCTTC. It specifies CASSRTGGYGYTF.

J is TRBJ2-3 and V is TRBV6-5; D uncertain. CDR1 and CDR2 from the germline V gene are MNHEY and SVGAGI. V lost 6 bases to trimming and J lost 5 bases, with 15 bases between them. CDR3 size: 14 residues. Here the CDR3 DNA reads TGTGCCAGCAGGAAGGGAAATTGGGGAGATACGCAGTATTTT. It specifies CASRKGNWGDTQYF.

CDR3: CAWRLSAIDTQYF. The CDR3 DNA follows: TGTGCCTGGAGGTTGAGCGCCATAGATACGCAGTATTTT. V and J are TRBV30 and TRBJ2-3, with D unresolved. V shed 3 bases and J shed 5 bases, with 12 bases lying between them. Germline V CDR1 and CDR2: GTSNPN, SVGIG (reference sequence). The CDR3 contains 13 residues.

The genes are TRBV18 and TRBJ1-5; no reliable D call. Germline lookup yields CDR1 KGHSH and CDR2 LQKENI. The CDR3 is 14 amino acids. The V and J ends lost 5 bases and 7 bases respectively, with 15 bases between them. The CDR3 coding sequence is TGTGCCAGCTCAGTTGGGGTATCCAGGCAGCCCCAGCATTTT. Its translation is CASSVGVSRQPQHF.

CDR3 region: CASSQRGQLETQYF. CDR3 nucleotide sequence: TGTGCCAGCAGCCAACGGGGACAGTTGGAGACCCAGTACTTC. This chain joins TRBV14 and TRBJ2-5, with 7 bases that match TRBD1. Trimming cost V 2 bases and J 5 bases; bases outside gene matches: 5. The germline gives CDR1 SGHDN, CDR2 FVKESK. The CDR3 spans 14 residues.

This clone appeared a single time. Given a much more abundant clone one base away, this may be a read error. This chain connects TRBV6-5 to TRBJ1-5; 9 bases map to TRBD1. This CDR3 contains 14 residues. V was clipped by 5 bases and J by 4 bases; unmatched bases: 3. Germline loops: CDR1 MNHEY, CDR2 SVGAGI. CDR3 amino acids: CASSPGTGNQPQHF. The CDR3 DNA sequence: TGTGCCAGCAGTCCCGGGACAGGGAATCAGCCCCAGCATTTT.

The gene calls are TRBV25-1 and TRBJ2-5; 7 positions match TRBD2. V lost 1 base and J lost 5; bases outside the gene matches: 4. CDR1 and CDR2 from the germline V gene are MGHDK and SYGVNS. This CDR3 comprises 14 residues. CDR3 amino acids: CASSELRGMETQYF. The CDR3 DNA reads TGTGCCAGCAGTGAATTGCGGGGGATGGAGACCCAGTACTTC.

This clone was seen only a few times. CDR3 DNA sequence: TGTGCCAGTAATAAAGGACAGTCACCTAGCACAGATACGCAGTATTTT. It yields the protein CASNKGQSPSTDTQYF. This chain uses TRBV19 with TRBJ2-3, with D tentatively TRBD1 (6 bases). The V end was cut by 7 bases, the J end by 0 bases, with 17 bases between. The CDR3 totals 16 residues. Germline values: CDR1 LNHDA, CDR2 SQIVND (reference sequence). Complete variable domain (other parts from reference TRBV19 and TRBJ2-3): DGGITQSPKYLFRKEGQNVTLSCEQNLNHDAMYWYRQDPGQGLRLIYYSQIVNDFQKGDIAEGYSVSREKKESFPLTVTSAQKNPTAFYLCASNKGQSPSTDTQYFGPGTRLTVL.

The chain joins TRBV28 to TRBJ1-1; possibly TRBD1 for D (6 bases). With 6 bases removed from V and 6 bases from J, the gap between germline ends came to 20 bases. This CDR3 contains 15 residues. CDR1 is MDHEN and CDR2 is SYDVKM in the germline V gene. CDR3 bases: TGTGCCAGCAGACCCCCAAGGGGGGGTCCGGCTGAAGCTTTCTTT. Its translation is CASRPPRGGPAEAFF.